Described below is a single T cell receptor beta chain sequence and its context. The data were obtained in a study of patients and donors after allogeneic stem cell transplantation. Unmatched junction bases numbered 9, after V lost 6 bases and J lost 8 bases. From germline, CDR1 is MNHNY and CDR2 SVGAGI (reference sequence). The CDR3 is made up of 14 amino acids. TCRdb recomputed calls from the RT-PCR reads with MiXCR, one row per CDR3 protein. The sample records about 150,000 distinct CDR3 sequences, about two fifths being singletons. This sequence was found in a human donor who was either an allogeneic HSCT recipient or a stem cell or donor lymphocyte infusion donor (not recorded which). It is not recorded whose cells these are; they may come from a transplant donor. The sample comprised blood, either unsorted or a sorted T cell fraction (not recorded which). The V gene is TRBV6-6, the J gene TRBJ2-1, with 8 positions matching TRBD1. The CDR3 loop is CASRSGTGGDEQFF. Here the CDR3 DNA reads TGTGCCAGCAGATCAGGGACAGGAGGGGATGAGCAGTTCTTC.